A single sample is the source of the 8 T cell receptor beta chains below, sequenced in a study of blood T cell repertoires in COVID-19. TCRdb's table, derived via immunoSEQ multiplex PCR, lists solely in-frame clones and lacks some. The sample has 25,000 to 30,000 clones, 80% to 90% seen once. Sequencing was done on a sample of peripheral blood. These receptors all stem from a man aged 55 to 69 with acute or convalescent COVID-19.

This clone was detected only once. This chain connects TRBV24-1 to TRBJ2-1; 9 bases line up with TRBD2. V lost 10 bases to trimming and J lost 5 bases; unmatched junction nucleotides: 8. Germline V lookup: CDR1 KGHDR, CDR2 SFDVKD. CDR3 length: 14 amino acids. The chain's CDR3 is CATAGGSLDNEQFF. The CDR3 region has the DNA TGTGCCACTGCGGGGGGGAGCCTAGACAATGAGCAGTTCTTC.

The chain employs TRBV12-3 or TRBV12-4 and TRBJ2-2; possibly TRBD1 for D (6 bases). The CDR3 is made up of 13 amino acids. The V gene lost 10 bases and the J gene lost 3 bases, with 12 bases spanning the gap. CDR3 region: CAIKTGYTGELFF. CDR3 sequence (DNA): TGTGCCATCAAAACAGGGTACACCGGGGAGCTGTTTTTT.

The DNA for the CDR3 is TGTGCCAGCAGCCAACACGGGTACACTGAAGCTTTCTTT. It codes for CASSQHGYTEAFF. This rearrangement joins TRBV7-9 to TRBJ1-1; no firm D call. CDR1 is SEHNR and CDR2 is FQNEAQ in the germline V gene (reference sequence). This CDR3 has 13 amino acids. Trimming removed 5 bases at V and 3 bases at J, with 10 bases between.

J is TRBJ2-7 and V is TRBV14; 8 bases align to TRBD1. The CDR3 spans 14 residues. J lost 6 bases, V lost 5 bases, and 9 bases had no gene match. In germline, CDR1 is SGHDN, CDR2 FVKESK. CDR3 protein: CASSFVRDRGEQYF. CDR3 in DNA: TGTGCCAGCAGCTTTGTGAGAGACAGGGGCGAGCAGTACTTC.

The V gene is TRBV10-2, the J gene TRBJ1-2, with D uncertain. Germline CDR1 and CDR2: WSHSY and SAAADI. The V end lost 1 base, the J end lost 0 bases, and 9 bases lay between the germline ends. This CDR3 region has 15 residues. DNA of the CDR3: TGCGCCAGCAGTGAGTTGGGGAGAGCTAACTATGGCTACACCTTC. Its protein product is CASSELGRANYGYTF.

The chain uses TRBV10-3 and TRBJ2-7, with a possible D match to TRBD2 (5 bases). The CDR3 is made up of 15 amino acids. CDR1 and CDR2 from the germline V gene are ENHRY and SYGVKD. V was trimmed by 6 bases and J by 5 bases, leaving 20 bases between them. The CDR3 region has the DNA TGTGCCATCAGATCGTCGGTGGGGAGCAGCGACGAGCAGTACTTC. This codes for CAIRSSVGSSDEQYF.

The rearrangement joins TRBV19 to TRBJ1-2, with 7 bases matching TRBD1. V dropped 5 bases and J dropped 2; count of bases not matched to a gene: 2. The CDR3 spans 13 residues. CDR1 and CDR2 (germline): LNHDA, SQIVND (reference sequence). The CDR3 nucleotides read TGTGCCAGTAGTTTGGACAGGAACTATGGCTACACCTTC. Amino acids: CASSLDRNYGYTF.

V and J are TRBV7-8 and TRBJ1-5; D may be TRBD1 (6 bases). V lost 2 bases and J lost 0, with 11 bases in between. The length of the CDR3 is 16 residues. Germline V CDR1 and CDR2: SGHVS, FQNEAQ. The CDR3 DNA follows: TGTGCCAGCAGCTTAACGCACAGGGTTAGCAATCAGCCCCAGCATTTT. This encodes CASSLTHRVSNQPQHF. The whole variable domain, remainder taken from reference TRBV7-8 and TRBJ1-5, is GAGVSQSPRYKVAKRGQDVALRCDPISGHVSLFWYQQALGQGPEFLTYFQNEAQLDKSGLPSDRFFAERPEGSVSTLKIQRTQQEDSAVYLCASSLTHRVSNQPQHFGDGTRLSIL.